The clone carrying this T cell receptor beta chain was recorded a few times. Its antigen is still unknown. This record belongs to a study of T-cell memory formation after mild COVID-19. Across the study: Largely donor-specific sequence clusters came from a couple of donors.

Germline loops: CDR1 SGHVS, CDR2 FNYEAQ. With V trimmed by 2 bases and J by 0 bases, 4 bases remained unmatched. This CDR3 is built from 16 residues. Study-level results: There was no confirmation that second-wave clones peaking on day 37 were SARS-CoV-2 specific.

MiXCR, run by TCRdb on the 5' RACE reads, gives a single entry per CDR3 protein. Of just over 300,000 distinct CDR3 sequences listed, just under 20% are singletons. The chain links TRBV7-6 to TRBJ2-1, with 7 positions matching TRBD2. The TCR originated in a young man who had mild COVID-19 (a few samples of this study predate the infection). Cell type and time point are not known. Sequencing was performed on PBMCs or a T cell subset sorted from them (not recorded which). The CDR3 here is CASSLRLADSYNEQFF. The CDR3 DNA follows: TGTGCCAGCAGCTTAAGGCTAGCGGACTCCTACAATGAGCAGTTCTTC.